The entry below gives a single T cell receptor beta chain sequence along with its context. The antigen it recognizes is unknown. Base-call qualities are not available, and no considerably larger clone is one nucleotide away. This entry belongs to a study of CD8 T cells in ankylosing spondylitis (dated by TCRdb to the late 2010s). Notes on the research overall: T cell receptor beta repertoires were profiled in healthy donors and ankylosing spondylitis patients so that disease-linked TCR variants could be found. The full study cohort was made up of about 25 ankylosing spondylitis patients and 95 to 130 healthy donors. Peripheral blood was sampled, and synovial fluid was also collected from ankylosing spondylitis patients. General conclusions and limits of the study: Significant enrichment of the disease-linked clones was reported in matched synovial fluid samples from ankylosing spondylitis patients. The disease-linked clones showed a CD8+ phenotype and occurred at relatively low frequencies in peripheral blood. A TCR beta motif of fewer than 10 highly homologous amino acid variants appeared characteristic of blood from ankylosing spondylitis patients. Some of the motif variants had been reported before in the synovial fluid and blood of reactive arthritis patients, a finding that suggests common disease-initiation mechanisms.

The data were produced on an Illumina HiSeq 2500. TCR beta libraries were prepared by quantitative 5'-RACE with molecular barcodes. Per the original workflow: Disease-linked TCR variants were identified with a new computational method built on a probabilistic model of VDJ rearrangement. TCRdb redid the processing of the public reads, applying fastp at Q25 and MiXCR, and retained in-frame beta chains. Merged by CDR3 protein, the rows form single entries marked with the most common genes and DNA. These V and J calls originate from TCRdb's pipeline instead of the authors' own analysis. This sample has around 450,000 distinct CDR3 sequences in its table, and 20% to 30% of those were observed once. 0.89% of the sample lies in the top ten. From cysteine to phenylalanine, the CDR3 is 13 amino acids long. The entry retains the CDR3 DNA only, 39 bases that are in frame from base 1. Cut back by 7 bases and 4 bases, the V and J ends lie 12 bases apart. Sequences SNHLY (CDR1) and FYNNEI (CDR2) are obtained from the germline V gene.

The sequencing input was blood, either unsorted or a sorted T cell fraction (not recorded which). The chain links TRBV2 with TRBJ2-3, with the D gene not clear enough to name. This clonotype was sampled from a male donor with ankylosing spondylitis. The DNA is as follows: TGTGCCAGCAATCCCTCTCCCCCAGATACGCAGTATTTT. This sequence encodes CASNPSPPDTQYF.